This is a list of T cell receptor beta chains from one sample in a study of shared clonotypes between healthy human individuals. Produced via immunoSEQ multiplex PCR; TCRdb's table is partial and in-frame only. The sample contains approximately 1.4 million clones, approximately 98% of which appear only once. Sequencing was performed on naive CD4+ T cells sorted from blood. The receptors stem from a man younger than 40 in good health. Each CDR3 is given without its conserved first and last residue.

V: TRBV18
J: TRBJ2-2
CDR3: ASSPTGGGTGELF

V: TRBV7-9
J: TRBJ2-7
CDR3: ASSKGLAASSYEQY

V: TRBV4-1
J: TRBJ2-1
CDR3: ASSNALRTGTGGGYNEQF

V: TRBV6-5
J: TRBJ2-7
CDR3: ASSLLAGGEQY

V: TRBV5-6
J: TRBJ2-5
CDR3: ASTRGLPYQETQY

V: TRBV6-5
J: TRBJ2-7
CDR3: ASKGFRDRDEQY

V: TRBV2
J: TRBJ2-3
CDR3: ASIWGGQALDTQY

V: TRBV20-1
J: TRBJ1-2
CDR3: SAATHYGYT

V: TRBV2
J: TRBJ2-1
CDR3: ASSLLGRSNNEQF

V: TRBV5-5
J: TRBJ2-6
CDR3: ASSLFSASGANVLT

V: TRBV5-3
J: TRBJ2-2
CDR3: ARSIGTSGTGELF

V: TRBV6-5
J: TRBJ1-1
CDR3: ASLALTSRDTEAF

V: TRBV18
J: TRBJ2-3
CDR3: ASSPGAGRTDTQY

V: TRBV20-1
J: TRBJ2-7
CDR3: SASRTYEQY

V: TRBV5-4
J: TRBJ1-2
CDR3: ASSLAEQGNYGYT

V: TRBV13
J: TRBJ2-1
CDR3: ASSLSSVEQF

V: TRBV5-1
J: TRBJ2-7
CDR3: ASSWEGPKRSEQY

V: TRBV7-2
J: TRBJ2-1
CDR3: ASSLGGSGRAHEQF

V: TRBV7-9
J: TRBJ1-2
CDR3: ASSLGYGSRLRNYGYT

V: TRBV11-2
J: TRBJ2-3
CDR3: ASRSPARSSTDTQY

V: TRBV9
J: TRBJ2-1
CDR3: ASSVGSTGEQF

V: TRBV9
J: TRBJ2-2
CDR3: ASSVALAAGELF

V: TRBV6-6
J: TRBJ2-5
CDR3: ASRSQTGYQETQY

V: TRBV10-2
J: TRBJ2-1
CDR3: ASSESGLAGIPYNEQF

V: TRBV7-6
J: TRBJ2-5
CDR3: ASSLGTGEVETQY

V: TRBV6-5
J: TRBJ1-4
CDR3: ASSYEGATNEKLF

V: TRBV5-1
J: TRBJ2-2
CDR3: ASSLDPRGPNTGELF

V: TRBV28
J: TRBJ2-7
CDR3: ASSLYSQPPYEQY

V: TRBV28
J: TRBJ2-7
CDR3: ASKLGGSYEQY

V: TRBV11-1
J: TRBJ2-5
CDR3: ASSLAGDRETQY

V: TRBV5-1
J: TRBJ2-1
CDR3: ASGGASGSNEQF

V: TRBV7-8
J: TRBJ2-1
CDR3: ASSLVAGPTYNEQF

V: TRBV7-8
J: TRBJ2-3
CDR3: ASSLLAARLADTQY

V: TRBV28
J: TRBJ1-5
CDR3: ASSTGDQPQH

V: TRBV6-1
J: TRBJ1-5
CDR3: ASSVTALSNQPQH

V: TRBV19
J: TRBJ1-5
CDR3: ASTGSSNQPQH

V: TRBV2
J: TRBJ1-2
CDR3: ASSRQAYGYT

V: TRBV10-3
J: TRBJ1-4
CDR3: AISESRGQLNEKLF

V: TRBV29-1
J: TRBJ2-7
CDR3: SAWGRGSYEQY

V: TRBV9
J: TRBJ1-2
CDR3: ASSLTRDRAFGYT

V: TRBV27
J: TRBJ2-3
CDR3: ASSLFASGTSTDTQY

V: TRBV19
J: TRBJ2-7
CDR3: ASSRREPYEQY

V: TRBV9
J: TRBJ2-1
CDR3: ASSVALAGGQYNEQF

V: TRBV5-6
J: TRBJ2-2
CDR3: ASSSRDRAFTGELF

V: TRBV6-5
J: TRBJ2-5
CDR3: ASSPSGRNQETQY

V: TRBV28
J: TRBJ2-7
CDR3: ASSPTPGHSSYEQY

V: TRBV18
J: TRBJ1-5
CDR3: ASSTGTGGATQH